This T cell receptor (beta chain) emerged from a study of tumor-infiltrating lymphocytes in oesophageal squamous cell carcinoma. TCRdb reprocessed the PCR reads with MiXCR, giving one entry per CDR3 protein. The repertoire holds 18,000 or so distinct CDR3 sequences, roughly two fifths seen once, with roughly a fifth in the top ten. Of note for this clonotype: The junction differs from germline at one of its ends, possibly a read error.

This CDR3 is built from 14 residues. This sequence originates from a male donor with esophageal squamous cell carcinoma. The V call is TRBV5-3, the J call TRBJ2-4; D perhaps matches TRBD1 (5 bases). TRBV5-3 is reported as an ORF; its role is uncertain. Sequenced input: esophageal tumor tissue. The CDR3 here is CASSLIRVTDTQYF. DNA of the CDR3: TGTGCCAGCAGCTTGATCAGGGTCACAGATACGCAGTACTTC.